The 17 T cell receptor beta chains reported below all come from one sample, sequenced in a study of naive and memory T cell subsets. The beta constant-region primer was an equimolar mix of two oligonucleotides covering TRBC1 and TRBC2. TCRdb called the UMI-ligation and nested PCR reads again in MiXCR, with one record for every CDR3 protein. The sample contains 140,000 to 150,000 distinct CDR3 sequences, over 15% of which appear only once. Sample: naive CD4+ T cells from blood. These TCRs come from a human donor in good health.

V and J are TRBV20-1 and TRBJ1-2; 7 positions agree with TRBD1. CDR3 size: 10 residues. V lost 5 bases, J lost 10 bases, and 4 bases stayed unmatched. The germline gives CDR1 DFQATT, CDR2 SNEGSKA (reference sequence). For the CDR3, the DNA is TGCAGTGCTGGCGGACAGGTCTACACCTTC. It yields the protein CSAGGQVYTF.

V is TRBV20-1 and J is TRBJ2-1, with D hard to call. Trimming removed 6 bases from V and 0 bases from J, with 15 bases in between. Germline V gene data show CDR1 as DFQATT and CDR2 as SNEGSKA (reference sequence). This CDR3 has 15 amino acids. In nucleotides, the CDR3 is TGCAGTGCCAAGACACCTCACGACTCCTACAATGAGCAGTTCTTC. Translated, it gives CSAKTPHDSYNEQFF.

A few counts support this clonotype. The chain recombines TRBV11-3 with TRBJ2-1, with 7 bases identical to TRBD1. The junction had 10 bases not matched to a gene; V was cut back by 5 bases and J by 6 bases. The CDR3 runs 15 residues. Germline values: CDR1 SGHNT, CDR2 YENEEA. This CDR3 reads CASSPQGRKFNEQFF. The CDR3 DNA follows: TGTGCCAGCAGCCCACAGGGGCGGAAATTCAATGAGCAGTTCTTC. The variable domain in full, with the rest retrieved from reference TRBV11-3 and TRBJ2-1, is EAGVVQSPRYKIIEKKQPVAFWCNPISGHNTLYWYLQNLGQGPELLIRYENEEAVDDSQLPKDRFSAERLKGVDSTLKIQPAELGDSAVYLCASSPQGRKFNEQFFGPGTRLTVL.

This clonotype was recorded at least ten times. This chain links TRBV3-1 with TRBJ2-5; TRBD2 is a possible D gene (6 bases). CDR1 and CDR2 from the germline V gene are LGHDT and YNNKEL (reference sequence). Trimming left V 4 bases short and J 5 bases short, with 17 bases between. This CDR3 comprises 15 residues. CDR3 in DNA: TGTGCCAGCAGCCCCCCCGCAGGTGGAGGGGAGACCCAGTACTTC. The encoded protein is CASSPPAGGGETQYF.

This clonotype was recorded a few times. V is TRBV24-1 and J is TRBJ2-3; tentatively, D is TRBD2 (6 bases). V lost 2 bases and J lost 1, with 12 bases in between. In germline, CDR1 is KGHDR, CDR2 SFDVKD. This CDR3 spans 16 amino acids. CDR3 region: CATSDSAVAGTDTQYF. CDR3 coding DNA: TGTGCCACCAGTGATTCGGCCGTAGCGGGCACAGATACGCAGTATTTT.

V and J are TRBV20-1 and TRBJ2-1; tentative D call: TRBD2 (5 bases). The CDR3 runs to 13 residues. The V gene lost 4 bases and the J gene lost 8 bases, with 15 bases spanning the gap. CDR1 is DFQATT, CDR2 SNEGSKA, per germline (reference sequence). Here the CDR3 reads CSATHGGLYEQFF. The CDR3 nucleotides read TGCAGTGCTACCCACGGAGGTCTCTATGAGCAGTTCTTC.

This rearrangement joins TRBV6-6 to TRBJ2-5; no definite D call. Germline V CDR1 and CDR2: MNHNY, SVGAGI (reference sequence). This CDR3 comprises 12 residues. V was cut by 6 bases and J by 12 bases, with 17 bases left in between. The CDR3 DNA reads TGTGCCAGCAGGACCCTGGACGGCTCCAAGTACTTC. Amino acids: CASRTLDGSKYF.

This clonotype was seen only a few times. The chain combines TRBV5-5 with TRBJ2-3; 7 nucleotides agree with TRBD2. From germline, CDR1 is SGHKS and CDR2 YYEKEE (reference sequence). V lost 4 bases and J lost 2; bases outside the gene matches: 4. This CDR3 is built from 14 residues. CDR3 region: CASSPGTITDTQYF. CDR3 nucleotide sequence: TGTGCCAGCAGCCCCGGGACTATCACAGATACGCAGTATTTT.

The chain is built from TRBV6-2 or TRBV6-3 and TRBJ2-1; TRBD2 agrees at 11 bases. The germline CDR1 and CDR2 sequences are MNHEY and SVGEGT. V was clipped by 5 bases and J by 11 bases; unmatched bases: 11. This CDR3 is 15 amino acids long. The chain's CDR3 is CASSTPGLAAWKQFF. CDR3 nucleotide sequence: TGTGCCAGCAGTACTCCGGGACTAGCGGCCTGGAAGCAGTTCTTC.

The rearrangement uses TRBV6-5 and TRBJ1-1; D uncertain. Trimming cost V 5 bases and J 3 bases, with 4 bases left between them. Germline V gene sequence: CDR1 MNHEY, CDR2 SVGAGI. The CDR3 contains 11 residues. The DNA of the CDR3 is TGTGCCAGCAGTAGGGACACTGAAGCTTTCTTT. Its translation is CASSRDTEAFF.

This chain uses TRBV5-6 with TRBJ2-7, with 9 bases aligning to TRBD2. V was pared by 3 bases and J by 3 bases, with 7 bases of the junction left unmatched. The germline CDR1 and CDR2 sequences are SGHDT and YYEEEE. The CDR3 runs to 15 residues. The CDR3 here is CASSSRTSVFYEQYF. CDR3 DNA: TGTGCCAGCAGCTCGAGGACTAGCGTGTTCTACGAGCAGTACTTC.

The J gene is TRBJ2-1, the V gene TRBV7-9; D may be TRBD2 (5 bases). CDR1 and CDR2 (germline): SEHNR, FQNEAQ (reference sequence). CDR3 length: 16 residues. Trimming pared 1 base from V and 5 bases from J, leaving 15 bases between. The CDR3 DNA sequence: TGTGCCAGCAGCTTAGGGCCTACTGCGGGCAACAATGAGCAGTTCTTC. Translating it yields CASSLGPTAGNNEQFF. Looking up the rest from reference TRBV7-9 and TRBJ2-1 gives the full variable domain: DTGVSQNPRHKITKRGQNVTFRCDPISEHNRLYWYRQTLGQGPEFLTYFQNEAQLEKSRLLSDRFSAERPKGSFSTLEIQRTEQGDSAMYLCASSLGPTAGNNEQFFGPGTRLTVL.

The V gene is TRBV29-1, the J gene TRBJ2-1; maybe TRBD1 (6 bases). With 7 bases removed from V and 2 bases from J, the gap between germline ends came to 12 bases. Per the germline V gene, CDR1 is SQVTM and CDR2 is ANQGSEA. There are 13 residues in the CDR3. CDR3 sequence (DNA): TGCAGCGGGGGGACACCGCCCTACAATGAGCAGTTCTTC. Protein product: CSGGTPPYNEQFF.

V and J are TRBV10-3 and TRBJ2-5; D uncertain. This CDR3 has 13 amino acids. V was pared by 11 bases and J by 2 bases, with 15 bases between. Germline CDR1 is ENHRY and CDR2 is SYGVKD. CDR3 bases: TGTGCCTCGAAGTGGGCCGAACAAGAGACCCAGTACTTC. It codes for CASKWAEQETQYF.

This chain links TRBV20-1 with TRBJ2-1; D gene ambiguous. Germline V gene sequence: CDR1 DFQATT, CDR2 SNEGSKA (reference sequence). Between the trimmed V and J ends, which lost 3 bases and 0 bases, there was a span of 18 bases. This CDR3 spans 17 amino acids. The CDR3 DNA follows: TGCAGTGCTAGTAGGGCCCAAGGGCTGAGCTCCTACAATGAGCAGTTCTTC. It codes for CSASRAQGLSSYNEQFF.

The sample holds a few counts of this clonotype. The rearrangement joins TRBV27 to TRBJ1-4; D perhaps matches TRBD1 (5 bases). The length of the CDR3 is 14 residues. Per the germline V gene, CDR1 is MNHEY and CDR2 is SMNVEV (reference sequence). V shed 5 bases and J shed 3 bases, with 10 bases lying between them. CDR3 sequence reads: CASSPGRSNEKLFF. For the CDR3, the DNA is TGTGCCAGCAGTCCAGGGCGGTCTAATGAAAAACTGTTTTTT.

This clonotype was seen more than once but under ten times. V is TRBV7-9 and J is TRBJ1-5; D is undetermined. Germline CDR1 is SEHNR and CDR2 is FQNEAQ (reference sequence). The CDR3 runs 12 residues. V lost 6 bases and J lost 6, with 9 bases in between. The CDR3 protein is CASSRRGQPQHF. Written as DNA, the CDR3 is TGTGCCAGCAGTCGACGGGGTCAGCCCCAGCATTTT.